These 29 T cell receptor beta chains share one sample of origin, sequenced in a study of beta chain features in type 1 diabetes. The entirety of the isolated RNA underwent reverse transcription, so expressed TCRB transcripts were sequenced. Generated by immunoSEQ multiplex PCR, the TCRdb table keeps only in-frame clones and is missing some. The profile shows 250,000 to 350,000 clones, 11% to 15% of them singletons. Sample: central memory CD4+ T cells from blood. The receptors stem from a man younger than 40 in good health.

The table lists this clone with many counts. The rearrangement uses TRBV4-2 and TRBJ2-1; D uncertain. The CDR3 totals 13 residues. Trimming shortened V by 0 bases and J by 7 bases, and 7 bases separated the two germline ends. CDR1 and CDR2 from the germline V gene are LGHNA and YNFKEQ. This chain's CDR3 is CASSQDWVNEQFF. As DNA, the CDR3 is TGTGCCAGCAGCCAAGATTGGGTAAATGAGCAGTTCTTC.

In the case of this clone: The conserved closing phenylalanine or tryptophan is absent in this CDR3, likely reflecting a read error. It is unclear where the CDR3 begins or ends on the DNA, so no DNA is shown, and the CDR3 is as TCRdb lists it. This chain joins TRBV6-1 and TRBJ1-2. In germline, CDR1 is MNHNS, CDR2 SASEGT. Ends included, the CDR3 has 13 residues. The chain's CDR3 is CASSEGLGGGYPA.

This clone was detected a few times. V gene TRBV5-4 combines with J gene TRBJ1-1; no firm D call. The CDR3 runs to 14 residues. Between the trimmed V and J ends, which lost 0 bases and 6 bases, there was a span of 12 bases. Germline V CDR1 and CDR2: SGHNT, YYREEE (reference sequence). The CDR3 reads CASSLAAAGPEAFF. The CDR3 bases are TGTGCCAGCAGCTTGGCCGCGGCAGGACCTGAAGCTTTCTTT.

This chain uses TRBV19 with TRBJ2-5, with D possibly matching TRBD2 (6 bases). V lost 5 bases, J lost 0 bases, and 13 bases lay in between. This CDR3 region has 15 residues. CDR1 and CDR2 from the germline V gene are LNHDA and SQIVND (reference sequence). The CDR3 DNA is TGTGCCAGTAGTCGTGGCGGGACGTACCAAGAGACCCAGTACTTC. Its protein product is CASSRGGTYQETQYF.

This clone was seen more than once but under ten times. This sequence joins TRBV9 and TRBJ2-5; 8 bases are a match to TRBD1. CDR3 size: 16 residues. The trim removed 1 base at V and 5 bases at J, leaving 10 bases unmatched. The germline CDR1 and CDR2 sequences are SGDLS and YYNGEE. The CDR3 protein is CASSVTKQGDRETQYF. The DNA of the CDR3 is TGTGCCAGCAGCGTAACGAAACAGGGGGATCGGGAGACCCAGTACTTC.

In its sample, this clone was seen many times. Other DNA sequences within the sample encode an identical CDR3. V and J are TRBV10-3 and TRBJ2-3; D is unresolved. Germline V gene sequence: CDR1 ENHRY, CDR2 SYGVKD. V lost 6 bases and J lost 0, with 1 base in between. This CDR3 is built from 11 residues. The CDR3 DNA reads TGTGCCATCAGCAGCACAGATACGCAGTATTTT. It yields the protein CAISSTDTQYF.

The chain couples TRBV7-2 to TRBJ1-1; a possible D gene is TRBD1 (5 bases). Per the germline V gene, CDR1 is SGHTA and CDR2 is FQGNSA. Trimming took 4 bases from V and 4 from J, leaving 10 bases between them. The CDR3 sequence is 13 residues long. The CDR3 loop is CASSSTGRTEAFF. Written as DNA, the CDR3 is TGTGCCAGCAGCTCAACGGGACGCACTGAAGCTTTCTTT.

A few counts support this clone. The chain couples TRBV7-2 to TRBJ1-5; D ambiguous. This CDR3 comprises 14 residues. Germline loops: CDR1 SGHTA, CDR2 FQGNSA. V was clipped by 3 bases and J by 2 bases, with 8 bases between them. The CDR3 protein is CASSFQAGNQPQHF. In nucleotides, the CDR3 is TGTGCCAGCAGCTTTCAGGCAGGCAATCAGCCCCAGCATTTT. The full variable domain, in which reference TRBV7-2 and TRBJ1-5 provide the parts outside the CDR3, is GAGVSQSPSNKVTEKGKDVELRCDPISGHTALYWYRQSLGQGLEFLIYFQGNSAPDKSGLPSDRFSAERTGGSVSTLTIQRTQQEDSAVYLCASSFQAGNQPQHFGDGTRLSIL.

The rearrangement links TRBV4-1 to TRBJ2-1; D is unresolved. V was trimmed by 1 base and J by 4 bases, leaving 11 bases between them. This CDR3 spans 15 amino acids. CDR1 is MGHRA and CDR2 is YSYEKL in the germline V gene. The CDR3 sequence: CASSQALLPYNEQFF. The CDR3, as DNA: TGCGCCAGCAGCCAAGCTCTTCTCCCGTACAATGAGCAGTTCTTC.

The rearrangement joins TRBV9 to TRBJ2-7; D is uncertain. The V end lost 0 bases, the J end lost 0 bases, and 4 bases lay between the germline ends. Germline V gene lookup returns CDR1 SGDLS and CDR2 YYNGEE. The CDR3 runs 13 residues. The CDR3 spells CASSVDSSYEQYF. The CDR3 coding sequence is TGTGCCAGCAGCGTAGACAGCTCCTACGAGCAGTACTTC.

With respect to this clone: Within the sample, other DNA sequences also encode this same CDR3. V usage is TRBV11-3 and J usage is TRBJ1-1; 8 nucleotides line up with TRBD1. The V segment lost 1 base and the J segment 5 bases; nucleotides outside the gene matches: 0. The germline CDR1 and CDR2 sequences are SGHNT and YENEEA. CDR3 length: 13 amino acids. The CDR3 sequence: CASSLGTGTEAFF. The CDR3 nucleotides read TGTGCCAGCAGCTTAGGGACAGGGACTGAAGCTTTCTTT.

The chain carries TRBV2 and TRBJ2-7; TRBD1 might be the D (5 bases). The germline CDR1 and CDR2 sequences are SNHLY and FYNNEI. Trimming cost V 5 bases and J 0 bases, with 11 bases left between them. This CDR3 region has 14 residues. This CDR3 reads CASSLDTVSYEQYF. The CDR3 DNA reads as TGTGCCAGCAGTCTGGACACGGTCTCCTACGAGCAGTACTTC. Variable domain in full (rest from reference TRBV2 and TRBJ2-7): EPEVTQTPSHQVTQMGQEVILRCVPISNHLYFYWYRQILGQKVEFLVSFYNNEISEKSEIFDDQFSVERPDGSNFTLKIRSTKLEDSAMYFCASSLDTVSYEQYFGPGTRLTVT.

The chain employs TRBV6-5 and TRBJ1-4, with D possibly being TRBD1 (6 bases). Trimming pared 6 bases from V and 7 bases from J, leaving 15 bases between. CDR3 length equals 14 residues. Germline lookup yields CDR1 MNHEY and CDR2 SVGAGI. The CDR3 loop reads CASSAQGFVEKLFF. The CDR3 DNA reads TGTGCCAGCAGCGCCCAGGGGTTCGTTGAAAAACTGTTTTTT.

This clone was found once. The V call is TRBV4-1, the J call TRBJ1-4, with unresolved D. CDR1 and CDR2 (germline): MGHRA, YSYEKL. This CDR3 region has 13 residues. V gave up 0 bases and J gave up 6 bases, with 5 bases separating them. CDR3 sequence reads: CASSQDLDEKLFF. CDR3 coding DNA: TGCGCCAGCAGCCAAGATTTGGATGAAAAACTGTTTTTT.

V is TRBV4-2 and J is TRBJ1-2; D is unclear. Germline V gene sequence: CDR1 LGHNA, CDR2 YNFKEQ. The V end lost 0 bases, the J end lost 4 bases, and 3 bases lay between the germline ends. The CDR3 has 12 amino acids. For the CDR3, the DNA is TGTGCCAGCAGCCAAGAGGGCTATGGCTACACCTTC. Translated: CASSQEGYGYTF.

This chain connects TRBV6-5 to TRBJ2-3; 8 nucleotides match TRBD2. The length of the CDR3 is 15 residues. Germline CDR1 and CDR2: MNHEY and SVGAGI. J was trimmed by 1 base and V by 6 bases; bases with no gene match: 6. The CDR3 loop reads CASRPPTSGTDTQYF. The CDR3, as DNA: TGTGCCAGCAGGCCCCCGACTAGCGGCACAGATACGCAGTATTTT.

The V and J genes are TRBV5-6 and TRBJ2-7, with TRBD2 identical over 13 bases. Germline assignment: CDR1 SGHDT and CDR2 YYEEEE. Germline trimming cut 4 bases from V and 5 bases from J; bases unmatched to any gene: 6. The CDR3 sequence is 15 residues long. The CDR3 sequence: CASSGTLAGGHEQYF. CDR3 nucleotide sequence: TGTGCCAGCAGCGGGACACTAGCGGGGGGGCACGAGCAGTACTTC.

This clone was counted a few times. J is TRBJ1-2 and V is TRBV5-8; D not resolved. V was shortened by 4 bases and J by 7 bases, with 8 bases between the two germline ends. The CDR3 covers 11 residues. Germline CDR1 and CDR2: SGHTS and YDEGEE. The CDR3 loop reads CASSRDRGYTF. The DNA of the CDR3 is TGTGCCAGCAGCCGGGATCGTGGCTACACCTTC.

The sample holds a few counts of this clone. The V gene is TRBV4-2, the J gene TRBJ1-2, with 8 bases fitting TRBD1. Unmatched junction bases numbered 6, after V lost 1 base and J lost 5 bases. The germline V gene has CDR1 LGHNA and CDR2 YNFKEQ. CDR3 length: 15 residues. The DNA for the CDR3 is TGTGCCAGCAGCCAAGGGGTGGACAGGGCGTATGGCTACACCTTC. Translation: CASSQGVDRAYGYTF.

The gene calls are TRBV12-5 and TRBJ1-1; TRBD1 is a possible D gene (6 bases). V was clipped by 7 bases and J by 1 base, with 10 bases between them. The CDR3 is made up of 13 amino acids. The germline CDR1 and CDR2 sequences are LGHNT and FRNRAP. The CDR3 protein is CASEIQGNTEAFF. CDR3 DNA sequence: TGTGCTAGTGAAATACAGGGGAACACTGAAGCTTTCTTT.

This clone showed up just a few times. The chain is built from TRBV5-5 and TRBJ2-5; TRBD1 matches at 7 bases. This CDR3 spans 13 amino acids. V trimming: 3 bases; J trimming: 4 bases; junction bases outside the gene matches: 3. Germline V gene lookup returns CDR1 SGHKS and CDR2 YYEKEE (reference sequence). CDR3 DNA sequence: TGTGCCAGCAGCTCGACAGGGTCAGAGACCCAGTACTTC. This encodes CASSSTGSETQYF.

This clone has just a few counts. The rearrangement uses TRBV9 and TRBJ2-3, with no clear D. The CDR3 is 14 residues long. Trimming took off 1 base at V and 0 bases at J, with 6 bases between the two ends. Germline V gives CDR1 SGDLS, CDR2 YYNGEE. The CDR3 spells CASSVRLSTDTQYF. DNA of the CDR3: TGTGCCAGCAGCGTAAGGTTGAGCACAGATACGCAGTATTTT.

This clone was observed a handful of times. V usage is TRBV5-6 and J usage is TRBJ1-2, with 7 bases that match TRBD1. V shed 3 bases, J shed 0 bases, and the junction held 8 bases outside the gene matches. The CDR3 length is 16 residues. CDR1 is SGHDT and CDR2 is YYEEEE in the germline V gene. CDR3 sequence: CASSSGQRTPNYGYTF. The CDR3 nucleotides are TGTGCCAGCAGCTCGGGACAGCGGACCCCTAACTATGGCTACACCTTC.

The chain links TRBV11-3 to TRBJ2-5, with D unresolved. Germline-derived CDR1 and CDR2 are SGHNT and YENEEA. This CDR3 has 14 amino acids. V shed 1 base and J shed 5 bases, with 11 bases lying between them. DNA of the CDR3: TGTGCCAGCAGCTTAGGAGCCGAAGGGGAGACCCAGTACTTC. Protein sequence: CASSLGAEGETQYF.

This clone was seen a few times. The chain links TRBV30 to TRBJ1-1, with D maybe TRBD1 (5 bases). V shed 8 bases and J shed 1 base, with 14 bases lying between them. The germline V gene encodes CDR1 GTSNPN and CDR2 SVGIG (reference sequence). This CDR3 has 13 residues. The CDR3 DNA sequence: TGTGCCCGCTCGACAGTGGGGAACACTGAAGCTTTCTTT. Its protein is CARSTVGNTEAFF.

Concerning this clone: The same CDR3 arises from other DNA sequences in this sample as well. V gene TRBV9 combines with J gene TRBJ2-5; 8 bases agree with TRBD1. The length of the CDR3 is 17 residues. Looked up from germline, CDR1 is SGDLS and CDR2 is YYNGEE. V was pared by 0 bases and J by 4 bases, with 11 bases of the junction left unmatched. CDR3 sequence: CASSVGRRQGALETQYF. The CDR3 DNA is TGTGCCAGCAGCGTAGGGCGGCGGCAGGGGGCTTTAGAGACCCAGTACTTC.

The sample holds a few counts of this clone. The CDR3 protein is CASTITAGTHNTEAFF. The CDR3 bases are TGTGCCAGTACCATAACCGCCGGGACACACAACACTGAAGCTTTCTTT. The chain recombines TRBV19 with TRBJ1-1; possibly TRBD1 for D (6 bases). The CDR3 totals 16 residues. Trimming pared 7 bases from V and 2 bases from J, leaving 20 bases between. The germline gives CDR1 LNHDA, CDR2 SQIVND (reference sequence).

Only a few counts were recorded for this clone. The chain uses TRBV7-2 and TRBJ2-7; no clear D gene. Germline CDR1 reads SGHTA; CDR2 reads FQGNSA. This CDR3 has 13 residues. The V gene lost 5 bases and the J gene lost 3 bases, with 11 bases spanning the gap. CDR3 protein: CASSNAPIYEQYV. CDR3 nucleotides: TGTGCCAGCAGCAATGCCCCCATCTACGAGCAGTACGTC.

The V and J genes are TRBV9 and TRBJ2-6; weak D call: TRBD1 (5 bases). Germline CDR1 SGDLS, CDR2 YYNGEE. This CDR3 comprises 13 residues. The V end lost 8 bases, the J end lost 1 base, and 7 bases lay between the germline ends. Here the CDR3 reads CASGHSGANVLTF. The CDR3 DNA sequence: TGTGCCAGTGGACATTCTGGGGCCAACGTCCTGACTTTC.